The 15 T cell receptor beta chains given below trace back to one sample, sequenced in a study of blood T cell repertoires in COVID-19. Some clones are missing from TCRdb's copy, which holds only in-frame ones; the method was immunoSEQ multiplex PCR. The sample yields under 200,000 clones, around 80% seen once. What was sequenced was peripheral blood. These receptors originate from an elderly woman with active or convalescent COVID-19.

The sample holds a few counts of this clone. The rearrangement uses TRBV7-9 and TRBJ1-1, with a tentative D call TRBD1 (5 bases). Germline assignment: CDR1 SEHNR and CDR2 FQNEAQ (reference sequence). The CDR3 is 14 amino acids. V was trimmed by 1 base and J by 1 base, leaving 7 bases between them. DNA of the CDR3: TGTGCCAGCAGCTTAGGGCAGGGGAACACTGAAGCTTTCTTT. Protein product: CASSLGQGNTEAFF. The complete variable domain, with remaining parts taken from reference TRBV7-9 and TRBJ1-1, reads DTGVSQNPRHKITKRGQNVTFRCDPISEHNRLYWYRQTLGQGPEFLTYFQNEAQLEKSRLLSDRFSAERPKGSFSTLEIQRTEQGDSAMYLCASSLGQGNTEAFFGQGTRLTVV.

This clone came up a few times. The chain recombines TRBV7-9 with TRBJ1-2; perhaps TRBD1 as D (6 bases). The CDR3 runs to 16 residues. V was cut by 4 bases and J by 4 bases, with 19 bases left in between. The V gene's germline CDR1 is SEHNR and CDR2 FQNEAQ (reference sequence). CDR3 DNA sequence: TGTGCCAGCAGCTCTGAGGGAGGGGGTGTAAGCTATGGCTACACCTTC. Translation gives CASSSEGGGVSYGYTF. The whole variable domain, remainder taken from reference TRBV7-9 and TRBJ1-2, is DTGVSQNPRHKITKRGQNVTFRCDPISEHNRLYWYRQTLGQGPEFLTYFQNEAQLEKSRLLSDRFSAERPKGSFSTLEIQRTEQGDSAMYLCASSSEGGGVSYGYTFGSGTRLTVV.

CDR3 DNA sequence: TGTGCCAGCGGGATCGGACAGGGCAGGGCAGATACGCAGTATTTT. Amino acid sequence: CASGIGQGRADTQYF. The chain joins TRBV27 to TRBJ2-3; 8 bases align to TRBD1. This CDR3 is 15 amino acids long. Losses at the gene ends were 8 bases for V and 4 bases for J; bases not matched to a gene: 11. CDR1 is MNHEY, CDR2 SMNVEV, per germline (reference sequence).

The chain links TRBV4-2 to TRBJ1-6, with 8 bases fitting TRBD1. This CDR3 has 16 amino acids. V was clipped by 6 bases and J by 4 bases; unmatched bases: 8. The germline gives CDR1 LGHNA, CDR2 YNFKEQ. For the CDR3, the DNA is TGTGCCAGCAGAGAAGACAGGGGCCCTTATAATTCACCCCTCCACTTT. Translated, it gives CASREDRGPYNSPLHF.

The chain couples TRBV19 to TRBJ1-1; D gene unclear. The V end lost 8 bases, the J end lost 4 bases, and 17 bases lay between the germline ends. The V gene's germline CDR1 is LNHDA and CDR2 SQIVND (reference sequence). This CDR3 is 14 amino acids long. This chain's CDR3 is CASDDPGELTEAFF. DNA for the CDR3: TGTGCCAGTGATGATCCCGGGGAACTCACTGAAGCTTTCTTT.

This rearrangement joins TRBV30 to TRBJ1-2; TRBD1 is a possible D gene (5 bases). Germline CDR1 GTSNPN, CDR2 SVGIG (reference sequence). The CDR3 loop spans 13 amino acids. V gave up 4 bases and J gave up 3 bases, with 12 bases separating them. The chain's CDR3 is CAWNQGLDYGYTF. In DNA form, the CDR3 reads TGTGCCTGGAACCAGGGTTTGGACTATGGCTACACCTTC.

This clone came up a few times. The V and J genes are TRBV27 and TRBJ1-1, with D possibly TRBD1 on 6 matching bases. The CDR3 length is 15 residues. Germline-derived CDR1 and CDR2 are MNHEY and SMNVEV (reference sequence). Trimming stripped 3 bases from V and 10 bases from J, with 21 bases between. The DNA of the CDR3 is TGTGCCAGCAGTTTCAACACAGGGTCCCAGACCCCAGCTTTCTTT. It is translated as CASSFNTGSQTPAFF.

The genes are TRBV20-1 and TRBJ1-1; 8 bases align to TRBD1. J was trimmed by 2 bases and V by 3 bases; bases with no gene match: 11. Germline values: CDR1 DFQATT, CDR2 SNEGSKA (reference sequence). The CDR3 contains 16 residues. The CDR3 sequence is CSASAGGAGSNTEAFF. The CDR3 DNA follows: TGCAGTGCTAGTGCAGGGGGCGCCGGGTCAAACACTGAAGCTTTCTTT.

This chain joins TRBV6-5 and TRBJ2-7; 7 bases line up with TRBD1. This CDR3 has 15 amino acids. Germline V gene lookup returns CDR1 MNHEY and CDR2 SVGAGI. After removal of 6 bases from V and 3 bases from J, the junction contained 11 bases not matched to a gene. The CDR3 reads CASRATGVILYEQYF. The DNA of the CDR3 is TGTGCCAGCAGGGCAACAGGGGTAATTCTCTACGAGCAGTACTTC.

The rearrangement links TRBV19 to TRBJ2-7; 7 bases align to TRBD1. Germline CDR1 reads LNHDA; CDR2 reads SQIVND (reference sequence). The CDR3 is made up of 17 amino acids. J was trimmed by 2 bases and V by 3 bases; bases with no gene match: 13. The CDR3 sequence is CASSIEAGGSQTYEQYF. The DNA of the CDR3 is TGTGCCAGTAGTATTGAGGCAGGGGGTTCCCAAACCTACGAGCAGTACTTC.

CDR3 DNA: TGTGCCAGTAGCCCACAGGGAAACATTCAGTACTTC. It is translated as CASSPQGNIQYF. The chain uses TRBV19 and TRBJ2-4; D may be TRBD1 (6 bases). The V gene lost 6 bases and the J gene lost 6 bases, with 9 bases spanning the gap. CDR1 is LNHDA, CDR2 SQIVND, per germline (reference sequence). CDR3 length: 12 residues.

Many counts were recorded for this clone. This CDR3 reads CASSHPFQGAVGYTF. CDR3 DNA: TGCGCCAGCAGCCACCCCTTCCAGGGGGCTGTTGGCTACACCTTC. The chain joins TRBV4-1 to TRBJ1-2, with 8 bases that match TRBD1. V was clipped by 3 bases and J by 7 bases; unmatched bases: 10. CDR3 length equals 15 residues. Germline V gene sequence: CDR1 MGHRA, CDR2 YSYEKL.

To note about this clone: An end of the junction does not agree with germline; a read error may underlie this. The genes are TRBV3-1 (or the pseudogene TRBV3-2) and TRBJ2-3, with 10 bases fitting TRBD2. Germline assignment: CDR1 LGHDT and CDR2 YNNKEL (reference sequence). This CDR3 is built from 12 residues. Here the CDR3 reads CASSQGSGGSRF. CDR3 sequence (DNA): TGTGCCAGCAGCCAAGGTAGCGGGGGGTCTCGCTTT.

This chain uses TRBV7-9 with TRBJ1-2; TRBD1 agrees at 7 bases. V dropped 1 base and J dropped 6; count of bases not matched to a gene: 5. The CDR3 has 14 residues. Germline V gene lookup returns CDR1 SEHNR and CDR2 FQNEAQ (reference sequence). The CDR3 here is CASSLGAGGNGYTF. For the CDR3, the DNA is TGTGCCAGCAGCTTAGGGGCAGGGGGAAATGGCTACACCTTC.

The CDR3 protein is CASSLGARSPLHF. Written as DNA, the CDR3 is TGTGCCAGCAGCTTGGGGGCGCGGTCACCCCTCCACTTT. The chain is built from TRBV7-2 and TRBJ1-6, with a weak D call TRBD1 (6 bases). Deletions cut 3 bases from V and 10 bases from J, with 10 bases between. Per germline, CDR1 SGHTA and CDR2 FQGNSA. This CDR3 comprises 13 residues.